The clone carrying this T cell receptor (beta chain) came up a few times. The antigen remains undetermined. Each CDR3 protein is one row after TCRdb ran MiXCR on the RT-PCR reads. The sample records fewer than 400,000 distinct CDR3 sequences, 21% being singletons. This entry is derived from a study of response to subunit inactivated influenza vaccine. Overall study findings and caveats: Each seasonal flu vaccination may recruit only limited new T cells, authors suggested.

The germline V gene has CDR1 KGHSH and CDR2 LQKENI. V was cut by 2 bases and J by 1 base, with 9 bases left in between. CDR3 length: 14 residues. This specimen consisted of PBMCs from blood, obtained approximately 22 months after vaccination. The chain recombines TRBV18 with TRBJ2-7, with D maybe TRBD2 (6 bases). This TCR was sampled from a man in his fifties or sixties who received an inactivated influenza vaccine. This CDR3 reads CASSPAGRSYEQYF. CDR3 coding DNA: TGTGCCAGCTCACCAGCCGGGAGATCCTACGAGCAGTACTTC.